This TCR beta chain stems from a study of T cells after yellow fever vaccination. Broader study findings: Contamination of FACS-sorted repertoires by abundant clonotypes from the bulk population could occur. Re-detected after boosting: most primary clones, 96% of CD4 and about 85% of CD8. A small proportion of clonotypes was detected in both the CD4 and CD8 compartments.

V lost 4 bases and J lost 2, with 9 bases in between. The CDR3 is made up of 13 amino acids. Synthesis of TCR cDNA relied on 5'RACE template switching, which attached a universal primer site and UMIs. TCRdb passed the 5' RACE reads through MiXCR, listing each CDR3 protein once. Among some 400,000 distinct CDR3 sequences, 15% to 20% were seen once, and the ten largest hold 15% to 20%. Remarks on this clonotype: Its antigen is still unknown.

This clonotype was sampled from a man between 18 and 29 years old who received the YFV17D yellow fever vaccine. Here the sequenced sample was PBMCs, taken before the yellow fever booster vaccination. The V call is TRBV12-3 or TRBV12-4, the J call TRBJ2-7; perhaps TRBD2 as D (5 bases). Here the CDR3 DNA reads TGTGCCAGCAGTTCTGCGGGCCCCTACGAGCAGTACTTC. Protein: CASSSAGPYEQYF.